These 13 T cell receptor beta chains originate from one sample sequenced in a study of blood T cells in healthy people across ages. Together with a sample-barcoded 5' primer, a J-beta primer mix was included in a second PCR lasting about 7 to 11 cycles. Each CDR3 protein gets one entry after TCRdb re-called the 5' RACE reads with MiXCR. Seen here are around 800,000 distinct CDR3 sequences, roughly 26% observed once, and the top ten hold about 3%. A further study also used this sample, focusing on T cells of mothers and their children.

The sequenced sample was blood. Receptors originate from a boy under 18 in good health.

This chain connects TRBV6-1 to TRBJ2-1; tentative D call: TRBD2 (6 bases). V lost 8 bases and J lost 0, with 11 bases in between. The CDR3 consists of 14 residues. Germline V gives CDR1 MNHNS, CDR2 SASEGT. As DNA, the CDR3 is TGTGCCAGCGGGGCCGGGGGCTCCTACAATGAGCAGTTCTTC. Translated, it gives CASGAGGSYNEQFF.

This clonotype was detected only a few times. DNA for the CDR3: TGTGCCAGCAGCTTAAGGGGTCTTAGCGATCGGTCAAACATTCAGTACTTC. This encodes CASSLRGLSDRSNIQYF. The chain joins TRBV7-2 to TRBJ2-4; D may match TRBD1 or TRBD2 (5 bases each). CDR3 size: 17 residues. V lost 2 bases and J 6 bases, leaving 20 bases between the germline ends. The germline CDR1 and CDR2 sequences are SGHTA and FQGNSA.

A few counts support this clonotype. At one end the junction does not follow the germline gene, possibly because of a read error. This chain links TRBV4-1 with TRBJ1-5; D possibly corresponds to TRBD1 (5 bases). This CDR3 contains 16 residues. Germline lookup yields CDR1 MGHRA and CDR2 YSYEKL. For the CDR3, the DNA is TGCGCCTGCAGCCAAGATTCAGGGAAGTACTATCAGCCCCAGCATTTT. Translating gives CACSQDSGKYYQPQHF.

This clonotype was observed a few times. The gene calls are TRBV15 and TRBJ1-5, with no clear D. This CDR3 comprises 17 residues. Germline loops: CDR1 LNHNV, CDR2 YYDKDF (reference sequence). The V gene lost 0 bases and the J gene lost 1 base, with 13 bases spanning the gap. The CDR3 nucleotides are TGTGCCACCAGCAGAGATTCTCCACAGTTGAGCAATCAGCCCCAGCATTTT. Encoded protein: CATSRDSPQLSNQPQHF.

This clonotype was found a few times. V is TRBV7-2 and J is TRBJ2-4; TRBD2 matches 12 bases. The germline gives CDR1 SGHTA, CDR2 FQGNSA. The V and J ends lost 5 bases and 7 bases, in that order; junction bases with no gene match: 3. This CDR3 comprises 14 residues. The CDR3 DNA sequence: TGTGCCAGCAGCCGGACTAGCGGGGCGAACATTCAGTACTTC. This gives the protein CASSRTSGANIQYF.

This clonotype turned up a few times. The chain couples TRBV2 to TRBJ1-6, with D possibly being TRBD1 (6 bases). This CDR3 comprises 16 residues. V shed 2 bases and J shed 3 bases, with 11 bases lying between them. Germline assignment: CDR1 SNHLY and CDR2 FYNNEI. The CDR3 is CASSETGPLYNSPLHF. The CDR3, as DNA: TGTGCCAGCAGTGAAACAGGGCCTCTCTATAATTCACCCCTCCACTTT.

The chain carries TRBV1 and TRBJ2-2; TRBD1 reflects the table's D call only, with no check against the DNA. TRBV1 represents a pseudogene. This CDR3 is built from 18 residues. CDR3 residues: CTSSQDLSGGLNTGELFF. The CDR3 nucleotides are TGCACCAGCAGCCAAGATCTTAGCGGGGGGCTGAACACCGGGGAGCTGTTTTTT.

This clonotype has more than one count but fewer than ten. The chain couples TRBV9 to TRBJ2-6; D gene ambiguous. The CDR3 is 15 residues long. In germline, CDR1 is SGDLS, CDR2 YYNGEE. The germline V and J ends were trimmed by 3 bases and 1 base, with 8 bases remaining between them. In nucleotides, the CDR3 is TGTGCCAGCAGCGGGCAGCGTTCTGGGGCCAACGTCCTGACTTTC. Its translation: CASSGQRSGANVLTF.

This clonotype was recorded a few times. CDR3 amino acids: CASSLAQTGGNTIYF. The DNA of the CDR3 is TGTGCCAGCAGTTTAGCGCAAACAGGCGGAAACACCATATATTTT. This chain links TRBV12-3 or TRBV12-4 with TRBJ1-3; possibly TRBD1 for D (5 bases). There are 15 residues in the CDR3. V was shortened by 0 bases and J by 4 bases, with 10 bases between the two germline ends.

This chain connects TRBV13 to TRBJ1-2, with 9 bases lining up with TRBD1. The CDR3 sequence is 15 residues long. Germline assignment: CDR1 PRHDT and CDR2 FYEKMQ (reference sequence). With V trimmed by 5 bases and J by 2 bases, 6 bases remained unmatched. The CDR3 here is CASSLDRGRNYGYTF. In nucleotides, the CDR3 is TGTGCCAGCAGCCTGGACAGGGGAAGAAACTATGGCTACACCTTC.

The rearrangement uses TRBV3-1 and TRBJ2-7; 10 bases line up with TRBD1. CDR1 and CDR2 (germline): LGHDT, YNNKEL (reference sequence). This CDR3 comprises 17 residues. The ends lost 4 bases at V and 1 base at J; junction bases unmatched: 10. CDR3 sequence (DNA): TGTGCCAGCAGCCTCGGACAGGGGGTCGACGTGTCCTACGAGCAGTACTTC. It is translated as CASSLGQGVDVSYEQYF.

This clonotype was observed a handful of times. The chain has TRBV27 and TRBJ2-3, with 7 nucleotides matching TRBD2. CDR1 and CDR2 (germline): MNHEY, SMNVEV (reference sequence). Unmatched junction bases numbered 11, after V lost 3 bases and J lost 5 bases. The length of the CDR3 is 16 residues. Written as DNA, the CDR3 is TGTGCCAGCAGTTTCCAAACCGCGACGGGGGGAGATACGCAGTATTTT. It codes for CASSFQTATGGDTQYF.

This clonotype was counted a single time. The conserved closing phenylalanine or tryptophan is absent in this CDR3, likely reflecting a read error. The CDR3 loop is CASSYLSTGVRGYTL. Here the CDR3 DNA reads TGTGCCAGCAGTTACCTCTCGACAGGGGTGCGTGGCTACACCCTC. J is TRBJ1-2 and V is TRBV6-5, with 8 bases identical to TRBD1. In germline, CDR1 is MNHEY, CDR2 SVGAGI. The length of the CDR3 is 15 residues. V lost 2 bases to trimming and J lost 7 bases; unmatched junction nucleotides: 9.